These 18 T cell receptor beta chains share one sample of origin, sequenced in a study of blood T cell repertoires in COVID-19. The data were produced by immunoSEQ multiplex PCR, yet TCRdb's version contains in-frame clones alone and is incomplete. The data show under 250,000 clones, 82% seen once. The sequencing sample was made of peripheral blood. Receptor source: a woman in her 70s with COVID-19, enrolled during active disease.

A few counts support this clone. The chain carries TRBV5-1 and TRBJ2-7, with TRBD1 matching 8 bases. The ends lost 0 bases at V and 3 bases at J; junction bases unmatched: 8. This CDR3 has 16 amino acids. The V gene's germline CDR1 is SGHRS and CDR2 YFSETQ. The CDR3 DNA reads as TGCGCCAGCAGCTTGGTATCAGGGGGCGGTGGCTACGAGCAGTACTTC. Its translation: CASSLVSGGGGYEQYF.

The J gene is TRBJ1-2, the V gene TRBV19, with 10 bases that match TRBD1. In germline, CDR1 is LNHDA, CDR2 SQIVND (reference sequence). The CDR3 consists of 13 residues. V was pared by 4 bases and J by 8 bases, with 4 bases of the junction left unmatched. CDR3 sequence (DNA): TGTGCCAGTAGTACGGGACAGGGGAGCGGCTACACCTTC. Residues: CASSTGQGSGYTF.

V gene TRBV13 combines with J gene TRBJ1-6, with unresolved D. CDR1 PRHDT and CDR2 FYEKMQ come from the germline V gene (reference sequence). Trimming shortened V by 2 bases and J by 3 bases, and 11 bases separated the two germline ends. CDR3 length: 16 amino acids. The chain's CDR3 is CASSLRRLGYNSPLHF. CDR3 in DNA: TGTGCCAGCAGCTTACGGAGGCTGGGCTATAATTCACCCCTCCACTTT.

The rearrangement links TRBV30 to TRBJ1-4; 7 bases line up with TRBD1. The CDR3 covers 14 residues. V shed 4 bases and J 8 bases; nucleotides not matched to a gene: 10. Per germline, CDR1 GTSNPN and CDR2 SVGIG (reference sequence). CDR3 nucleotide sequence: TGTGCCTGGAAGCCGGGACAGCGGTACGAAAAACTGTTTTTT. It translates to CAWKPGQRYEKLFF.

This sequence joins TRBV11-2 and TRBJ2-1; no clear D. The CDR3 spans 15 residues. Germline values: CDR1 SGHAT, CDR2 FQNNGV. V gave up 1 base and J gave up 6 bases, with 13 bases separating them. The CDR3 reads CASSLAEKVFNEQFF. CDR3 bases: TGTGCCAGCAGCTTAGCGGAGAAGGTATTCAATGAGCAGTTCTTC.

This chain connects TRBV7-2 to TRBJ2-7; the match to TRBD2 covers 13 bases. The CDR3 is made up of 13 amino acids. CDR1 SGHTA and CDR2 FQGNSA come from the germline V gene. Trimming at V came to 5 bases and at J to 12 bases, leaving 7 bases not matched to a gene. Written as DNA, the CDR3 is TGTGCCAGCAGCCCTGGACTAGCGGGAGCCCCGTACTTC. It specifies CASSPGLAGAPYF.

For this clone: Other DNA sequences within the sample encode an identical CDR3. The rearrangement joins TRBV5-1 to TRBJ1-3; 9 bases are shared with TRBD1. J was trimmed by 4 bases and V by 0 bases; bases with no gene match: 5. CDR3 length: 16 amino acids. Germline V gene data show CDR1 as SGHRS and CDR2 as YFSETQ. The CDR3 coding sequence is TGCGCCAGCAGCTTGGCGGGGACAGGGTTCGGAAACACCATATATTTT. Translating gives CASSLAGTGFGNTIYF.

The chain combines TRBV7-8 with TRBJ1-1, with 7 bases that match TRBD1. The CDR3 contains 15 residues. V was pared by 5 bases and J by 4 bases, with 10 bases of the junction left unmatched. The germline CDR1 and CDR2 sequences are SGHVS and FQNEAQ. The CDR3 is CASSPRDSLSTEAFF. The CDR3 DNA is TGTGCCAGCAGCCCTCGGGACAGTTTGAGCACTGAAGCTTTCTTT.

V usage is TRBV5-1 and J usage is TRBJ1-2, with 9 positions matching TRBD1. V lost 3 bases, J lost 3 bases, and 3 bases stayed unmatched. Germline V gives CDR1 SGHRS, CDR2 YFSETQ. CDR3 length equals 14 residues. CDR3 in DNA: TGCGCCAGCAGCTCGGACAGGGGCCACTATGGCTACACCTTC. Protein: CASSSDRGHYGYTF.

The chain combines TRBV2 with TRBJ2-1, with 10 bases lining up with TRBD2. This CDR3 has 16 amino acids. With 7 bases clipped from V and 7 bases from J, the junction kept 13 bases outside the gene matches. The germline V gene has CDR1 SNHLY and CDR2 FYNNEI. CDR3 region: CASKREREGLGNEQFF. The CDR3 nucleotides are TGTGCCAGCAAACGGGAGCGGGAGGGCCTAGGAAATGAGCAGTTCTTC.

This clone appeared a few times. V usage is TRBV7-8 and J usage is TRBJ2-7; D might be TRBD1 (5 bases). CDR1 is SGHVS and CDR2 is FQNEAQ in the germline V gene. V was cut by 1 base and J by 3 bases, with 13 bases left in between. This CDR3 has 15 amino acids. The CDR3, as DNA: TGTGCCAGCAGCTTAGGACCAGGGCAAGACTACGAGCAGTACTTC. This codes for CASSLGPGQDYEQYF.

This sequence joins TRBV10-3 and TRBJ2-5; TRBD2 is a possible D gene (6 bases). V was cut by 10 bases and J by 5 bases, with 14 bases left in between. This CDR3 comprises 12 residues. Germline V gene lookup returns CDR1 ENHRY and CDR2 SYGVKD. The CDR3 here is CATKPEGETQYF. DNA for the CDR3: TGTGCCACTAAACCGGAGGGGGAGACCCAGTACTTC.

The V and J genes are TRBV20-1 and TRBJ2-7; the match to TRBD1 covers 7 bases. The CDR3 extends over 14 amino acids. Germline CDR1 and CDR2: DFQATT and SNEGSKA (reference sequence). The trim removed 3 bases at V and 3 bases at J, leaving 8 bases unmatched. DNA of the CDR3: TGCAGTGCTAGTGCCCTTAGACAGGGCTACGAGCAGTACTTC. It encodes CSASALRQGYEQYF.

The chain combines TRBV25-1 with TRBJ2-7; 7 nucleotides agree with TRBD2. The CDR3 is 15 amino acids. V lost 8 bases, J lost 5 bases, and 15 bases stayed unmatched. Germline-derived CDR1 and CDR2 are MGHDK and SYGVNS. The CDR3 loop is CASSRSGMGSHEQYF. The CDR3 coding sequence is TGTGCCAGCTCCCGGAGCGGGATGGGTAGCCACGAGCAGTACTTC.

This clone has only a few counts. This rearrangement joins TRBV7-2 to TRBJ2-1, with 8 bases identical to TRBD2. Trimming at V came to 6 bases and at J to 0 bases, leaving 4 bases not matched to a gene. Germline V gene lookup returns CDR1 SGHTA and CDR2 FQGNSA. The CDR3 runs to 15 residues. This chain's CDR3 is CASRDGTSSYNEQFF. CDR3 sequence (DNA): TGTGCCAGCAGGGATGGGACTAGCTCCTACAATGAGCAGTTCTTC.

This chain connects TRBV7-2 to TRBJ1-4, with 8 positions matching TRBD1. The CDR3 consists of 15 residues. Looked up from germline, CDR1 is SGHTA and CDR2 is FQGNSA. V shed 5 bases and J 8 bases; nucleotides not matched to a gene: 10. The CDR3 nucleotides are TGTGCCAGCAGCCCACACAGGGGGGCGCGGGAAAAACTGTTTTTT. The encoded protein is CASSPHRGAREKLFF.

The V and J genes are TRBV2 and TRBJ1-4; 9 bases match TRBD1. With 4 bases clipped from V and 0 bases from J, the junction kept 3 bases outside the gene matches. The CDR3 extends over 16 amino acids. Germline CDR1 is SNHLY and CDR2 is FYNNEI. CDR3 in DNA: TGTGCCAGCAGTGGGACAGGGGCGTCAACTAATGAAAAACTGTTTTTT. This translates into CASSGTGASTNEKLFF.

The V call is TRBV19, the J call TRBJ1-6; D not certain. Germline CDR1 LNHDA, CDR2 SQIVND (reference sequence). The CDR3 spans 17 residues. The V end was cut by 7 bases, the J end by 0 bases, with 16 bases between. This CDR3 is CASTHRAGGSYNSPLHF. In DNA, the CDR3 is TGTGCCAGTACCCATCGGGCGGGAGGCTCCTATAATTCACCCCTCCACTTT. The full variable domain, in which reference TRBV19 and TRBJ1-6 provide the parts outside the CDR3, is DGGITQSPKYLFRKEGQNVTLSCEQNLNHDAMYWYRQDPGQGLRLIYYSQIVNDFQKGDIAEGYSVSREKKESFPLTVTSAQKNPTAFYLCASTHRAGGSYNSPLHFGNGTRLTVT.